This is a list of T cell receptor beta chains from one sample in a study of OX40 agonist ivuxolimab in advanced cancers. Sequencing used immunoSEQ multiplex PCR; TCRdb keeps in-frame clones, though not all of them. The repertoire has around 94,000 clones, roughly 91% of them found once; the top ten carry about 0.33%. Sequencing used CD4+ or CD8+ T cells sorted from blood, obtained in a trial of the OX40 agonist ivuxolimab. The receptors derive from an adult with an advanced solid tumor such as melanoma, head and neck, liver or kidney cancer. CDR3s include the opening cysteine and the closing phenylalanine or tryptophan. D genes are given only for firm matches. Some rows mark clone size as missing; the rest say once, few, many or name a class of expanded clone.

J gene: TRBJ2-2
V gene: TRBV7-9
clone size: -
D gene: -
CDR3 protein: CASSLRAGPLTNTGELFF
CDR3 DNA: TGTGCCAGCAGCCTTCGCGCGGGGCCCCTGACGAACACCGGGGAGCTGTTTTTT

J gene: TRBJ2-7
V gene: TRBV9
clone size: -
D gene: TRBD2
CDR3 protein: CASSAGTMFGEQYF
CDR3 DNA: TGTGCCAGCAGCGCCGGGACTATGTTCGGGGAGCAGTACTTC

J gene: TRBJ1-1
V gene: TRBV10-3
clone size: -
D gene: -
CDR3 protein: CAISGQATGLSEAFF
CDR3 DNA: TGTGCCATCAGTGGGCAGGCCACTGGGTTGAGTGAAGCTTTCTTT

J gene: TRBJ1-1
V gene: TRBV6-1
clone size: few
D gene: -
CDR3 protein: CASRTTVNTEAFF
CDR3 DNA: TGTGCCAGCAGAACGACAGTGAACACTGAAGCTTTCTTT

J gene: TRBJ1-2
V gene: TRBV6-1
clone size: -
D gene: TRBD1
CDR3 protein: CASSENSLRGQWVVKYGYTF
CDR3 DNA: TGTGCCAGCAGTGAAAACTCGCTAAGGGGGCAATGGGTAGTGAAGTATGGCTACACCTTC

J gene: TRBJ2-2
V gene: TRBV4-3
clone size: -
D gene: -
CDR3 protein: CASSQVNRETGELFF
CDR3 DNA: TGCGCCAGCAGCCAAGTGAACAGGGAGACCGGGGAGCTGTTTTTT

J gene: TRBJ1-5
V gene: TRBV10-3
clone size: -
D gene: -
CDR3 protein: CAISPGTGGNQPQHF
CDR3 DNA: TGTGCCATCAGCCCCGGGACCGGCGGCAATCAGCCCCAGCATTTT

J gene: TRBJ2-3
V gene: TRBV6-1
clone size: -
D gene: TRBD1
CDR3 protein: CASKTGGASDTQYF
CDR3 DNA: TGTGCCAGCAAGACAGGGGGCGCATCAGATACGCAGTATTTT

J gene: TRBJ1-3
V gene: TRBV5-1
clone size: -
D gene: -
CDR3 protein: CASSLEPITPNGNTIYF
CDR3 DNA: TGCGCCAGCAGCTTGGAACCTATCACTCCAAACGGAAACACCATATATTTT

J gene: TRBJ2-6
V gene: TRBV27
clone size: -
D gene: -
CDR3 protein: CASGLQGAGANVLTF
CDR3 DNA: TGTGCCAGCGGCTTACAGGGAGCTGGGGCCAACGTCCTGACTTTC

J gene: TRBJ2-3
V gene: TRBV7-9
clone size: -
D gene: TRBD1
CDR3 protein: CASSKTGASTDTQYF
CDR3 DNA: TGTGCCAGCAGCAAAACAGGGGCTAGCACAGATACGCAGTATTTT

J gene: TRBJ1-2
V gene: TRBV7-2
clone size: -
D gene: -
CDR3 protein: CASSLGGSGANYGYTF
CDR3 DNA: TGTGCCAGCAGCTTAGGAGGATCGGGAGCTAACTATGGCTACACCTTC

J gene: TRBJ2-7
V gene: TRBV11-3
clone size: -
D gene: TRBD1
CDR3 protein: CASSLGTGGGSEQYF
CDR3 DNA: TGTGCCAGCAGCTTAGGGACAGGGGGTGGATCCGAGCAGTACTTC

J gene: TRBJ1-4
V gene: TRBV6-5
clone size: -
D gene: -
CDR3 protein: CASSYSAANEKLFF
CDR3 DNA: TGTGCCAGCAGTTACTCGGCGGCTAATGAAAAACTGTTTTTT

J gene: TRBJ2-5
V gene: TRBV5-1
clone size: -
D gene: -
CDR3 protein: CASSTQGNRETQYF
CDR3 DNA: TGCGCCAGCAGCACCCAGGGTAATCGAGAGACCCAGTACTTC

J gene: TRBJ1-1
V gene: TRBV7-2
clone size: -
D gene: -
CDR3 protein: CASKEQNTEAFF
CDR3 DNA: TGTGCCAGCAAGGAACAGAACACTGAAGCTTTCTTT

J gene: TRBJ2-7
V gene: TRBV18
clone size: few
D gene: -
CDR3 protein: CASSPRHLEQYF
CDR3 DNA: TGTGCCAGCTCACCTAGACACCTCGAGCAGTACTTC

J gene: TRBJ2-1
V gene: TRBV7-8
clone size: -
D gene: TRBD1
CDR3 protein: CASSVGTGGWEQFF
CDR3 DNA: TGTGCCAGCAGCGTCGGGACAGGGGGATGGGAGCAGTTCTTC

J gene: TRBJ1-5
V gene: TRBV12-5
clone size: -
D gene: -
CDR3 protein: CASGLPGRNQPQHF
CDR3 DNA: TGTGCTAGTGGTTTGCCAGGGAGGAATCAGCCCCAGCATTTT

J gene: TRBJ2-1
V gene: TRBV7-2
clone size: -
D gene: TRBD2
CDR3 protein: CASSLSGLAENEQFF
CDR3 DNA: TGTGCCAGCAGCTTAAGCGGACTAGCGGAAAATGAGCAGTTCTTC

J gene: TRBJ2-1
V gene: TRBV6-4
clone size: -
D gene: TRBD1
CDR3 protein: CASSAFPGGRVLNEQFF
CDR3 DNA: TGTGCCAGCAGTGCATTTCCAGGGGGTCGGGTGCTCAATGAGCAGTTCTTC

J gene: TRBJ2-6
V gene: TRBV5-1
clone size: -
D gene: TRBD1
CDR3 protein: CASSRGDRAISGANVLTF
CDR3 DNA: TGCGCCAGCAGCAGGGGGGACAGGGCCATTTCTGGGGCCAACGTCCTGACTTTC

J gene: TRBJ1-1
V gene: TRBV5-4
clone size: -
D gene: -
CDR3 protein: CASSPRTNWNVNTEAFF
CDR3 DNA: TGTGCCAGCAGCCCAAGGACAAATTGGAACGTGAACACTGAAGCTTTCTTT

J gene: TRBJ2-1
V gene: TRBV10-3
clone size: -
D gene: TRBD2
CDR3 protein: CAIIPGTSPYNEQFF
CDR3 DNA: TGTGCCATCATCCCCGGGACTAGCCCCTACAATGAGCAGTTCTTC

J gene: TRBJ1-2
V gene: TRBV6-1
clone size: -
D gene: -
CDR3 protein: CASSEAGGGYTF
CDR3 DNA: TGTGCCAGCAGTGAAGCGGGGGGTGGCTACACCTTC

J gene: TRBJ2-2
V gene: TRBV11-2
clone size: few
D gene: -
CDR3 protein: CASSSSAARGPGELFF
CDR3 DNA: TGTGCCAGCAGCTCGTCCGCGGCCAGGGGCCCCGGGGAGCTGTTTTTT